Listed below are T cell receptor beta chains from one sample, sequenced in a study of tumour-infiltrating T cells in Burkitt lymphoma. The data were produced by immunoSEQ multiplex PCR, yet TCRdb's version contains in-frame clones alone and is incomplete. The data show approximately 1,700 clones, 68% seen once. The source material was tumor tissue. The receptor set was obtained from a human donor with diffuse large B-cell lymphoma. Each CDR3 is given with its conserved first and last residue. The D gene is left open where the match is weak.

TRBJ1-5 - TRBV16 CASSFVGGQGNQPQHF
TRBJ2-7 TRBD1 TRBV30 CASPGTGTYEQYF
TRBJ2-7 - TRBV10-3 CAISEGYDEQYF
TRBJ2-1 - TRBV15 CATSRSTRRYEQFF
TRBJ1-5 - TRBV4-3 CASSQDKLSFDSLFSNQPQHF
TRBJ2-5 - TRBV5-1 CASSAETQETQYF
TRBJ2-7 - TRBV5-4 CASSSGPIYEQYF
TRBJ1-2 TRBD1 TRBV10-3 CAISETWLGQGKLGYGYTF
TRBJ2-5 TRBD2 TRBV7-2 CASSLASSGGAQETQYF
TRBJ2-5 TRBD1 TRBV5-6 CASSLAGRGQETQYF
TRBJ2-7 - TRBV6-1 CATYLRERRPYEQYF